Listed here are 19 T cell receptor beta chains from one sample, sequenced in a study of T cell responses to AZD1222 COVID-19 vaccine. TCRdb's table, derived via immunoSEQ multiplex PCR, lists solely in-frame clones and lacks some. Altogether 95,000 to 100,000 clones are present, 86% being singletons, with the ten largest covering 1.4%. The sequencing used peripheral blood, collected on day 0 of AZD1222 vaccination. All receptors derive from an adult in good health.

The V gene is TRBV5-1, the J gene TRBJ2-7, with D possibly TRBD1 on 6 matching bases. The CDR3 is made up of 14 amino acids. Germline-derived CDR1 and CDR2 are SGHRS and YFSETQ. Trimming shortened V by 4 bases and J by 0 bases, and 11 bases separated the two germline ends. CDR3 nucleotide sequence: TGCGCCAGCAGCCGGGACACCCTCTCCTACGAGCAGTACTTC. Translation gives CASSRDTLSYEQYF.

The chain is built from TRBV11-2 and TRBJ2-4; D is unresolved. This CDR3 is built from 18 residues. Germline V gene data show CDR1 as SGHAT and CDR2 as FQNNGV. V gave up 6 bases and J gave up 0 bases, with 21 bases separating them. CDR3: CASSFTPPGSLAKNIQYF. The DNA of the CDR3 is TGTGCCAGCAGTTTCACCCCTCCCGGAAGCCTAGCCAAAAACATTCAGTACTTC.

As concerns this clone: A much more abundant neighbour one base away suggests this may be a read error. Other DNA sequences of this sample code for an identical CDR3. The chain recombines TRBV25-1 with TRBJ1-1, with unresolved D. Germline lookup yields CDR1 MGHDK and CDR2 SYGVNS. This CDR3 has 11 amino acids. V was clipped by 5 bases and J by 3 bases, with 4 bases between them. The chain's CDR3 is CASSLYTEAFF. The CDR3 DNA reads as TGTGCCAGCAGTCTATACACTGAAGCTTTCTTT.

The chain employs TRBV6-2 or TRBV6-3 and TRBJ1-1, with D maybe TRBD1 (5 bases). The length of the CDR3 is 13 residues. V lost 2 bases and J lost 5, with 9 bases in between. Looked up from germline, CDR1 is MNHEY and CDR2 is SVGEGT. The CDR3 bases are TGTGCCAGCAGTTACACGGGGGGGACTGAAGCTTTCTTT. Its translation: CASSYTGGTEAFF.

The chain employs TRBV28 and TRBJ2-3; D assignment may be TRBD1 or TRBD2 (5 bases each). This CDR3 region has 15 residues. V lost 8 bases, J lost 10 bases, and 25 bases lay in between. CDR1 MDHEN and CDR2 SYDVKM come from the germline V gene. This CDR3 is CASSLGQVRADAQYF. In nucleotides, the CDR3 is TGTGCCAGCTCGTTGGGGCAGGTTCGAGCGGATGCGCAGTATTTT.

The chain couples TRBV7-2 to TRBJ1-3; D may be TRBD1 (5 bases). Germline CDR1 is SGHTA and CDR2 is FQGNSA. There are 16 residues in the CDR3. V lost 4 bases, J lost 0 bases, and 13 bases lay in between. DNA of the CDR3: TGTGCCAGCAGCTCCTACCTGAGGGGCTCTGGAAACACCATATATTTT. Translating it yields CASSSYLRGSGNTIYF.

The CDR3 DNA is TGTGCCAGCACCCAGGGGCGACCCTACGAGCAGTACTTC. Translation: CASTQGRPYEQYF. The chain combines TRBV12-3 or TRBV12-4 with TRBJ2-7, with a possible D match to TRBD1 (6 bases). The CDR3 sequence is 13 residues long. Trimming removed 7 bases at V and 2 bases at J, with 12 bases between.

This clone was observed once. This chain connects TRBV28 to TRBJ1-5; weak D call: TRBD1 (5 bases). The V gene's germline CDR1 is MDHEN and CDR2 SYDVKM. Trimming shortened V by 5 bases and J by 6 bases, and 17 bases separated the two germline ends. CDR3 length equals 15 residues. CDR3 amino acids: CASSAIQGPGQPQHF. DNA for the CDR3: TGTGCCAGCAGTGCAATCCAGGGTCCCGGTCAGCCCCAGCATTTT.

V and J are TRBV5-4 and TRBJ1-2, with D maybe TRBD1 (5 bases). From germline, CDR1 is SGHNT and CDR2 YYREEE (reference sequence). V lost 4 bases, J lost 4 bases, and 11 bases lay in between. The CDR3 has 13 amino acids. CDR3 sequence reads: CASSLDRSYGYTF. CDR3 sequence (DNA): TGTGCCAGCAGCCTCGACAGATCCTATGGCTACACCTTC.

The chain joins TRBV25-1 to TRBJ1-1; D unresolved. Deletions cut 8 bases from V and 0 bases from J, with 13 bases between. The CDR3 has 14 residues. CDR1 is MGHDK, CDR2 SYGVNS, per germline. This CDR3 reads CASAVSEVNTEAFF. The CDR3, as DNA: TGTGCCAGCGCCGTGTCGGAAGTGAACACTGAAGCTTTCTTT. Complete variable domain (other parts from reference TRBV25-1 and TRBJ1-1): EADIYQTPRYLVIGTGKKITLECSQTMGHDKMYWYQQDPGMELHLIHYSYGVNSTEKGDLSSESTVSRIRTEHFPLTLESARPSHTSQYLCASAVSEVNTEAFFGQGTRLTVV.

The chain carries TRBV5-4 and TRBJ2-4, with a weak D call TRBD1 (6 bases). Trimming cost V 4 bases and J 1 base, with 15 bases left between them. The CDR3 contains 16 residues. In germline, CDR1 is SGHNT, CDR2 YYREEE (reference sequence). The CDR3 spells CASSPGTQRAKNIQYF. As DNA, the CDR3 is TGTGCCAGCAGCCCTGGGACACAGAGGGCCAAAAACATTCAGTACTTC.

The V and J genes are TRBV14 and TRBJ1-4; no definite D call. Trimming took off 0 bases at V and 9 bases at J, with 8 bases between the two ends. CDR1 and CDR2 from the germline V gene are SGHDN and FVKESK. The CDR3 length is 13 residues. CDR3 amino acids: CASSQDRLQKLFF. CDR3 coding DNA: TGTGCCAGCAGCCAAGATAGACTACAAAAACTGTTTTTT.

V and J are TRBV24-1 and TRBJ1-5; 10 nucleotides agree with TRBD1. After removal of 2 bases from V and 6 bases from J, the junction contained 6 bases not matched to a gene. Germline lookup yields CDR1 KGHDR and CDR2 SFDVKD. This CDR3 contains 16 residues. DNA for the CDR3: TGTGCCACCAGTGATTCTGGGACAGGGGAGAGTCAGCCCCAGCATTTT. It encodes CATSDSGTGESQPQHF.

The genes are TRBV28 and TRBJ2-1; 10 bases agree with TRBD2. This CDR3 region has 16 residues. V was pared by 3 bases and J by 6 bases, with 8 bases of the junction left unmatched. Looked up from germline, CDR1 is MDHEN and CDR2 is SYDVKM. CDR3 DNA sequence: TGTGCCAGCAGTTTGGATCGGAGCGGGAGGGGCAATGAGCAGTTCTTC. Residues: CASSLDRSGRGNEQFF.

The V and J genes are TRBV4-3 and TRBJ2-3, with 10 bases aligning to TRBD2. The CDR3 is made up of 17 amino acids. Germline V gives CDR1 LGHNA, CDR2 YSLEER. The V segment lost 0 bases and the J segment 6 bases; nucleotides outside the gene matches: 9. The CDR3 loop is CASSQEVAVAGGDTQYF. DNA for the CDR3: TGCGCCAGCAGCCAAGAGGTGGCAGTAGCGGGAGGTGATACGCAGTATTTT.

The CDR3 here is CASSLSTGNVAGELFF. CDR3 DNA sequence: TGTGCCAGCAGCCTTAGCACAGGGAATGTCGCCGGGGAGCTGTTTTTT. The gene calls are TRBV9 and TRBJ2-2, with D possibly matching TRBD1 (6 bases). V lost 4 bases and J 6 bases, leaving 19 bases between the germline ends. Germline lookup yields CDR1 SGDLS and CDR2 YYNGEE. This CDR3 contains 16 residues.

This sequence joins TRBV2 and TRBJ2-7; D is unresolved. CDR3 size: 14 residues. CDR1 is SNHLY, CDR2 FYNNEI, per germline. Trimming removed 4 bases from V and 0 bases from J, with 10 bases in between. This chain's CDR3 is CASSGEASSYEQYF. DNA of the CDR3: TGTGCCAGCAGTGGCGAAGCGAGCTCCTACGAGCAGTACTTC.

The V and J genes are TRBV19 and TRBJ1-4; a possible D gene is TRBD1 (6 bases). Per germline, CDR1 LNHDA and CDR2 SQIVND (reference sequence). V was pared by 4 bases and J by 7 bases, with 13 bases between. The CDR3 is 14 residues long. For the CDR3, the DNA is TGTGCCAGTAGTAAGACAGGACCTGGTGAAAAACTGTTTTTT. Protein: CASSKTGPGEKLFF.

The chain employs TRBV19 and TRBJ2-3; 11 bases agree with TRBD2. V trimming: 5 bases; J trimming: 4 bases; junction bases outside the gene matches: 5. The CDR3 sequence is 15 residues long. Germline-derived CDR1 and CDR2 are LNHDA and SQIVND (reference sequence). The CDR3 bases are TGTGCCAGTAGTGCGCTAGCGGGAGGCCCAGATACGCAGTATTTT. Its protein product is CASSALAGGPDTQYF.